This T cell receptor (beta chain) comes out of a study of PD-1 blockade in mismatch repair-deficient tumors. With 6 bases clipped from V and 2 bases from J, the junction kept 0 bases outside the gene matches. The CDR3 covers 14 residues. Germline CDR1 KGHSH, CDR2 LQKENI. Sequencing used immunoSEQ multiplex PCR; TCRdb keeps in-frame clones, though not all of them. The data show 40,000 to 65,000 clones, 81% seen once. This clonotype was sampled from an adult with mismatch repair-deficient cancer. The chain uses TRBV18 and TRBJ2-6; the match to TRBD1 covers 8 bases. The specimen comprised peripheral blood, sampled roughly 21 weeks after starting pembrolizumab. The CDR3 sequence is CASSTGAGANVLTF. CDR3 bases: TGTGCCAGCTCGACAGGGGCTGGGGCCAACGTCCTGACTTTC.